Below, 15 T cell receptor beta chains from the same sample are listed, as sequenced in a study of neurological immune-mediated disorders. The time point here: longitudinal time-point 1 (baseline). Each CDR3 protein is one row after TCRdb ran MiXCR on the 5' RACE reads. The sample holds tens of thousands of distinct CDR3 sequences, more than 3% seen once. Sequenced: PBMCs. The receptors originated from an older woman with multiple sclerosis.

This clonotype was counted at least ten times. This sequence joins TRBV20-1 and TRBJ1-5; TRBD1 agrees at 10 bases. This CDR3 region has 14 residues. Germline CDR1 is DFQATT and CDR2 is SNEGSKA (reference sequence). In DNA form, the CDR3 reads TGCAGCCCGGACAGGGGGGGGGGCAATCAGCCCCAGCATTTT. It codes for CSPDRGGGNQPQHF.

This clonotype was detected ten times or more. This chain joins TRBV6-1 and TRBJ1-5, with no clear D. Trimming took 7 bases from V and 5 from J, leaving 15 bases between them. CDR1 is MNHNS, CDR2 SASEGT, per germline. The CDR3 runs to 14 residues. The CDR3 is CASTGGRTHQPQHF. The CDR3 coding sequence is TGTGCCAGCACGGGAGGGCGCACCCATCAGCCCCAGCATTTT.

Ten or more counts support this clonotype. The rearrangement links TRBV5-6 to TRBJ2-5, with a possible D match to TRBD1 (6 bases). Per germline, CDR1 SGHDT and CDR2 YYEEEE. Trimming removed 5 bases from V and 4 bases from J, with 15 bases in between. This CDR3 region has 14 residues. This CDR3 is CASRTVGQRETQYF. The CDR3 DNA reads as TGTGCCAGCAGAACCGTCGGACAGAGAGAGACCCAGTACTTC.

This clonotype was counted at least ten times. The CDR3 here is CSARSPSGIKGDTQYF. CDR3 DNA: TGCAGTGCTAGATCACCTAGCGGAATAAAAGGGGATACGCAGTATTTT. The chain joins TRBV20-1 to TRBJ2-3; 7 bases map to TRBD2. Germline V gene sequence: CDR1 DFQATT, CDR2 SNEGSKA (reference sequence). This CDR3 is built from 16 residues. After removal of 2 bases from V and 6 bases from J, the junction contained 14 bases not matched to a gene.

There are many counts of this clonotype. This chain connects TRBV7-8 to TRBJ1-1; TRBD1 might be the D (5 bases). Per germline, CDR1 SGHVS and CDR2 FQNEAQ. The CDR3 has 16 residues. V was shortened by 1 base and J by 3 bases, with 15 bases between the two germline ends. The CDR3 is CASSLVGTGGDTEAFF. As DNA, the CDR3 is TGTGCCAGCAGCTTAGTCGGTACCGGAGGGGACACTGAAGCTTTCTTT.

This clonotype was seen repeatedly, ten times or more. The chain is built from TRBV15 and TRBJ2-7; possibly TRBD2 for D (7 bases). CDR1 is LNHNV, CDR2 YYDKDF, per germline (reference sequence). The CDR3 is 15 amino acids. The germline V and J ends were trimmed by 1 base and 4 bases, with 14 bases remaining between them. The CDR3 spells CATSRAGGGIYEQYF. In nucleotides, the CDR3 is TGTGCCACCAGCAGAGCGGGGGGCGGAATTTACGAGCAGTACTTC. The entire variable domain, with the rest obtained from reference TRBV15 and TRBJ2-7, is as follows: DAMVIQNPRYQVTQFGKPVTLSCSQTLNHNVMYWYQQKSSQAPKLLFHYYDKDFNNEADTPDNFQSRRPNTSFCFLDIRSPGLGDTAMYLCATSRAGGGIYEQYFGPGTRLTVT.

There are many counts of this clonotype. The chain uses TRBV5-1 and TRBJ2-1, with TRBD1 matching over 7 bases. The V and J ends lost 0 bases and 5 bases, in that order; junction bases with no gene match: 2. Germline CDR1 reads SGHRS; CDR2 reads YFSETQ. CDR3 length: 14 amino acids. This chain's CDR3 is CASSLGDRDNEQFF. CDR3 nucleotides: TGCGCCAGCAGCTTGGGGGACAGAGACAATGAGCAGTTCTTC. The variable domain in full, completed from reference TRBV5-1 and TRBJ2-1, reads KAGVTQTPRYLIKTRGQQVTLSCSPISGHRSVSWYQQTPGQGLQFLFEYFSETQRNKGNFPGRFSGRQFSNSRSEMNVSTLELGDSALYLCASSLGDRDNEQFFGPGTRLTVL.

The sample holds many counts of this clonotype. The chain links TRBV5-1 to TRBJ2-7, with TRBD1 matching 8 bases. V dropped 2 bases and J dropped 7; count of bases not matched to a gene: 8. Germline assignment: CDR1 SGHRS and CDR2 YFSETQ. The CDR3 consists of 14 residues. The CDR3 reads CASSLGTGTREQYF. CDR3 DNA: TGCGCCAGCAGCTTAGGGACAGGCACCAGGGAGCAGTACTTC.

Judged by abundance, this clonotype is medium-sized. The CDR3 protein is CASSRRPNTEAFF. The CDR3 bases are TGCGCCAGCAGCCGTCGTCCGAACACTGAAGCTTTCTTT. The chain recombines TRBV5-1 with TRBJ1-1; D is ambiguous. Germline CDR1 SGHRS, CDR2 YFSETQ. This CDR3 is built from 13 residues. The germline V and J ends were trimmed by 4 bases and 1 base, with 8 bases remaining between them. The variable domain in full, with the rest retrieved from reference TRBV5-1 and TRBJ1-1, is KAGVTQTPRYLIKTRGQQVTLSCSPISGHRSVSWYQQTPGQGLQFLFEYFSETQRNKGNFPGRFSGRQFSNSRSEMNVSTLELGDSALYLCASSRRPNTEAFFGQGTRLTVV.

In its sample, this clonotype was seen many times. The chain employs TRBV5-1 and TRBJ2-5, with D maybe TRBD1 (6 bases). The germline gives CDR1 SGHRS, CDR2 YFSETQ. The CDR3 runs to 16 residues. V was pared by 3 bases and J by 0 bases, with 15 bases between. CDR3 sequence reads: CASSYAGVMYQETQYF. The CDR3 DNA reads as TGCGCCAGCAGCTACGCAGGGGTAATGTACCAAGAGACCCAGTACTTC.

This clonotype was recorded at least ten times. The chain uses TRBV20-1 and TRBJ1-5; 7 bases fit TRBD1. The junction had 5 bases not matched to a gene; V was cut back by 5 bases and J by 7 bases. This CDR3 is built from 12 residues. Germline CDR1 reads DFQATT; CDR2 reads SNEGSKA (reference sequence). Here the CDR3 reads CSAQTGVQPQHF. CDR3 sequence (DNA): TGCAGTGCTCAAACAGGGGTCCAGCCCCAGCATTTT.

This clonotype has at least ten counts. The V gene is TRBV18, the J gene TRBJ1-1; weak D call: TRBD1 (6 bases). The CDR3 totals 14 residues. Germline CDR1 reads KGHSH; CDR2 reads LQKENI. Deletions cut 1 base from V and 4 bases from J, with 10 bases between. CDR3 DNA: TGTGCCAGCTCACCACGACAGGAGACCACTGAAGCTTTCTTT. It encodes CASSPRQETTEAFF.

This clonotype was found many times. The V call is TRBV20-1, the J call TRBJ2-7, with D tentatively TRBD2 (5 bases). This CDR3 comprises 12 residues. The germline gives CDR1 DFQATT, CDR2 SNEGSKA (reference sequence). The V gene lost 6 bases and the J gene lost 3 bases, with 12 bases spanning the gap. CDR3 nucleotide sequence: TGCAGTGCCACCCCTGCGGGCTACGAGCAGTACTTC. This gives the protein CSATPAGYEQYF.

This clonotype was picked up many times. The gene calls are TRBV7-6 and TRBJ2-3; TRBD2 agrees at 8 bases. The CDR3 length is 15 residues. V lost 7 bases to trimming and J lost 2 bases; unmatched junction nucleotides: 8. Germline CDR1 is SGHVS and CDR2 is FNYEAQ. The CDR3 sequence is CASIPGTSDTDTQYF. CDR3 in DNA: TGTGCCAGCATCCCAGGGACTAGTGACACAGATACGCAGTATTTT.

In this sample, this clonotype turned up many times. V gene TRBV21-1 combines with J gene TRBJ2-2; TRBD1 is taken as the D call from the table, unchecked against the DNA. TRBV21-1 is reported as a pseudogene. The CDR3 consists of 17 residues. CDR3 nucleotide sequence: TGTGCCAGCACCGCAGACAGGGGGCGTATATACACCGGGGAGCTGTTTTTT. As protein: CASTADRGRIYTGELFF.